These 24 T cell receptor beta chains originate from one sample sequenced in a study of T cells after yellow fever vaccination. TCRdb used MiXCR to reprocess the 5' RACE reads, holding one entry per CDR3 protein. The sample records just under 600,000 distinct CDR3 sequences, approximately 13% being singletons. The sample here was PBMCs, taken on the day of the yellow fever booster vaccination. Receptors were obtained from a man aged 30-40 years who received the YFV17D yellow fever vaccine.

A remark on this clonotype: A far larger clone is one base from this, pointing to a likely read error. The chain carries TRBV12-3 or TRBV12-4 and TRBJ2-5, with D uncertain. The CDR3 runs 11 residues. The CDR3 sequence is CASSLREAQYF. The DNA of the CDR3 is TGTGCCAGCAGTTTAAGAGAGGCCCAGTACTTC.

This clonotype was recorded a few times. CDR3 in DNA: TGTGCCAGCAGCTTAACTCAGGGGGCCAGGGGTTACGAGCAGTACTTC. Protein sequence: CASSLTQGARGYEQYF. The gene calls are TRBV11-2 and TRBJ2-7; 8 nucleotides agree with TRBD1. V was pared by 2 bases and J by 4 bases, with 10 bases of the junction left unmatched. This CDR3 contains 16 residues. Per germline, CDR1 SGHAT and CDR2 FQNNGV. Supplemented by reference TRBV11-2 and TRBJ2-7, the full variable domain reads EAGVAQSPRYKIIEKRQSVAFWCNPISGHATLYWYQQILGQGPKLLIQFQNNGVVDDSQLPKDRFSAERLKGVDSTLKIQPAKLEDSAVYLCASSLTQGARGYEQYFGPGTRLTVT.

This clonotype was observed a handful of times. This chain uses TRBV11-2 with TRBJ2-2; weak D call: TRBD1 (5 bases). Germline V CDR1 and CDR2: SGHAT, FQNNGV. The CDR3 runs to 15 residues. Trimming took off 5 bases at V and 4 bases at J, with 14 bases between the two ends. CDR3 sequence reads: CASSTGITLTGELFF. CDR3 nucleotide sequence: TGTGCCAGCAGCACAGGAATCACTCTCACCGGGGAGCTGTTTTTT.

The DNA of the CDR3 is TGTGCCAGTAGGAAACCGACAGGGGGTAACACCGGGGAGCTGTTTTTT. It codes for CASRKPTGGNTGELFF. This chain connects TRBV19 to TRBJ2-2; 9 nucleotides match TRBD1. Losses at the gene ends were 6 bases for V and 2 bases for J; bases not matched to a gene: 7. The CDR3 loop spans 16 amino acids. Germline V CDR1 and CDR2: LNHDA, SQIVND (reference sequence).

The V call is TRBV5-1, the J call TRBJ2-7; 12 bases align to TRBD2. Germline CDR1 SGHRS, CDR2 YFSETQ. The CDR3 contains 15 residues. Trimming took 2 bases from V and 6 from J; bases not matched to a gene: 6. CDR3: CASSLPGLAGLEQYF. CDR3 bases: TGCGCCAGCAGCTTACCGGGACTAGCGGGTCTCGAGCAGTACTTC.

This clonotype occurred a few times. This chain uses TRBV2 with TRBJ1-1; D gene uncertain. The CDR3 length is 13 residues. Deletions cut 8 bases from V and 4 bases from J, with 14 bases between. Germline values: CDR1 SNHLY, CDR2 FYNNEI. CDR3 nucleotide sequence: TGTGCCAGCCCCCCCGGTATACGCACTGAAGCTTTCTTT. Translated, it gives CASPPGIRTEAFF.

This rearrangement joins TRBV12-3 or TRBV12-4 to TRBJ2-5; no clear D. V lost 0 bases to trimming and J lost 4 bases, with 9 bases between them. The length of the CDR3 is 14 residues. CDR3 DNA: TGTGCCAGCAGTTTAGCAAACCCCCCAGAGACCCAGTACTTC. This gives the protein CASSLANPPETQYF.

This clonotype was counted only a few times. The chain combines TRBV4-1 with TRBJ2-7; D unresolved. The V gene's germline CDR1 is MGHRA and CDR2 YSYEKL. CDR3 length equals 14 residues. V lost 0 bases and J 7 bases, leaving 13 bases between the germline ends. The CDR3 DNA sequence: TGCGCCAGCAGCCAAGAATCTATAATGGGTGAGCAGTACTTC. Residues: CASSQESIMGEQYF.

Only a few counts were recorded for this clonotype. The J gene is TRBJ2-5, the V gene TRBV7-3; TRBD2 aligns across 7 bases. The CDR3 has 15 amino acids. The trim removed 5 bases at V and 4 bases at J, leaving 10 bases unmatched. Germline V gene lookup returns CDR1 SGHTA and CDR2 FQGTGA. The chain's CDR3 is CASSRGQGGLETQYF. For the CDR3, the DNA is TGTGCCAGCAGCCGCGGGCAGGGAGGGTTAGAGACCCAGTACTTC.

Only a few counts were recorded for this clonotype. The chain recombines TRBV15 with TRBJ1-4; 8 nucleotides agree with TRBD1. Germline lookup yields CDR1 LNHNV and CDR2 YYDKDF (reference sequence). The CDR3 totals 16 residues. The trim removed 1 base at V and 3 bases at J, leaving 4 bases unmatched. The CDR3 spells CATSRVTGEANEKLFF. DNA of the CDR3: TGTGCCACCAGCAGAGTGACAGGGGAGGCTAATGAAAAACTGTTTTTT.

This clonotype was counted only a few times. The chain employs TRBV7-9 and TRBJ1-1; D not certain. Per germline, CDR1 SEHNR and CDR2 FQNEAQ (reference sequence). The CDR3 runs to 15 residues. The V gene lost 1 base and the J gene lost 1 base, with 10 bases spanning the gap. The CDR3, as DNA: TGTGCCAGCAGCTTAGTGGACGGACCGAACACTGAAGCTTTCTTT. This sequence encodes CASSLVDGPNTEAFF.

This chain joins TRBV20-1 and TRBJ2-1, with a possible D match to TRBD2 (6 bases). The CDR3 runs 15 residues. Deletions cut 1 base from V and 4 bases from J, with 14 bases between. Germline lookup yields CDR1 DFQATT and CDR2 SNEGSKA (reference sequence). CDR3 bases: TGCAGTGCTAGAGTAGACGGAGGGCCTTACAATGAGCAGTTCTTC. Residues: CSARVDGGPYNEQFF.

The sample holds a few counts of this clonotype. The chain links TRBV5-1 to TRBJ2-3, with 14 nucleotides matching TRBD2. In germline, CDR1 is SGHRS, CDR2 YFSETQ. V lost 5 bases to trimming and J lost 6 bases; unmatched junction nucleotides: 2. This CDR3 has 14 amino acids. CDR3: CASRRTSGRDTQYF. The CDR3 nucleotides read TGCGCCAGCAGGCGGACTAGCGGGAGGGATACGCAGTATTTT.

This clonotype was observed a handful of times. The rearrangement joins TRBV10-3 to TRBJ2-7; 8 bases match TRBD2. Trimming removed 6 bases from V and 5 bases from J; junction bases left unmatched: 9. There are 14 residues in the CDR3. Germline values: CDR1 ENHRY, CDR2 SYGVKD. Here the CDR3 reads CAISARGLGNEQYF. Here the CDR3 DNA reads TGTGCCATCAGCGCCAGGGGACTAGGAAACGAGCAGTACTTC.

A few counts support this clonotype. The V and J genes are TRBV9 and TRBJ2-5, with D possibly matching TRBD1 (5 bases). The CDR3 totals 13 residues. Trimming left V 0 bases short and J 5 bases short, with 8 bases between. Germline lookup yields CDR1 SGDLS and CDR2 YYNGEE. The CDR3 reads CASSVDGHETQYF. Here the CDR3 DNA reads TGTGCCAGCAGCGTAGATGGACACGAGACCCAGTACTTC.

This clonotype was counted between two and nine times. The CDR3 DNA reads TGTGCCAGCAGTAGCGGACCCCGGGAAGATACGCAGTATTTT. This codes for CASSSGPREDTQYF. This chain joins TRBV3-1 and TRBJ2-3, with D possibly being TRBD2 (6 bases). V was cut by 6 bases and J by 5 bases, with 15 bases left in between. The CDR3 is 14 amino acids. Germline-derived CDR1 and CDR2 are LGHDT and YNNKEL (reference sequence).

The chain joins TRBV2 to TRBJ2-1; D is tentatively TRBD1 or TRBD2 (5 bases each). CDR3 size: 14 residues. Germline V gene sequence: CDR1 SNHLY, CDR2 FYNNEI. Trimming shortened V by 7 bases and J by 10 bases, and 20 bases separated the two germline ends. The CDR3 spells CASNFPGPRTEQFF. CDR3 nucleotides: TGTGCCAGCAACTTCCCGGGACCCCGTACGGAGCAGTTCTTC.

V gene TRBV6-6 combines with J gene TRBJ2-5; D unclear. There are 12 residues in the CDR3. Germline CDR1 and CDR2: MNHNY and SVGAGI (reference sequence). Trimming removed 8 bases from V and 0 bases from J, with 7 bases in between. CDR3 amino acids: CASGPYQETQYF. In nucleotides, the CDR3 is TGTGCCAGCGGTCCTTACCAAGAGACCCAGTACTTC.

As DNA, the CDR3 is TGCAGTGCTAGAGAATGGGGGACAGGGAGCTCTCTTGAAGCTTTCTTT. Amino acids: CSAREWGTGSSLEAFF. This chain connects TRBV20-1 to TRBJ1-1; TRBD1 matches at 9 bases. CDR1 is DFQATT and CDR2 is SNEGSKA in the germline V gene (reference sequence). V trimming: 0 bases; J trimming: 7 bases; junction bases outside the gene matches: 12. The CDR3 consists of 16 residues.

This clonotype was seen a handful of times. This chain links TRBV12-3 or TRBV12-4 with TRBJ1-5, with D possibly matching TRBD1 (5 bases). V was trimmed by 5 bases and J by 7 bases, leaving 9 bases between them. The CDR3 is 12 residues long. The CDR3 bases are TGTGCCAGCAGTGCGGGGCTGCAGCCCCAGCATTTT. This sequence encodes CASSAGLQPQHF.

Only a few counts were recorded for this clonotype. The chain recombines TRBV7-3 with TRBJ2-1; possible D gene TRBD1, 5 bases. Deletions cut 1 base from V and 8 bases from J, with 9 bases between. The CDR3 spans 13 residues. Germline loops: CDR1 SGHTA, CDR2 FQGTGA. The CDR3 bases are TGTGCCAGCAGCTTAAAAGTAGGGGATGAGCAGTTCTTC. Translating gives CASSLKVGDEQFF.

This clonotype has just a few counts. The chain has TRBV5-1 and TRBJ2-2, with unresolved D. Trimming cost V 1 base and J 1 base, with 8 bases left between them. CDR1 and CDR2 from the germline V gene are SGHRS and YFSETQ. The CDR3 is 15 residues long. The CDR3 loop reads CASSLRAGNTGELFF. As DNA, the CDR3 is TGCGCCAGCAGCTTGAGGGCAGGGAACACCGGGGAGCTGTTTTTT.

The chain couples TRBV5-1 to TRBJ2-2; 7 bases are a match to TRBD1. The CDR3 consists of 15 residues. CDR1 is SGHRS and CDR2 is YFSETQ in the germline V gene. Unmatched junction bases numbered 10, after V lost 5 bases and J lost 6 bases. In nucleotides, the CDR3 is TGCGCCAGCAGTCCCACAACAGGGGCGGCCGGGGAGCTGTTTTTT. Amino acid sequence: CASSPTTGAAGELFF.

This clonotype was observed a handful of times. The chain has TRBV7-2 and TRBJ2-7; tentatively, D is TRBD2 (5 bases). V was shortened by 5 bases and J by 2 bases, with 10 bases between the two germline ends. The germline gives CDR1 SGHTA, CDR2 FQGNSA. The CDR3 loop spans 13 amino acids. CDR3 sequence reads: CASSAGLAYEQYF. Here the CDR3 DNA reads TGTGCCAGCAGCGCAGGACTGGCCTACGAGCAGTACTTC. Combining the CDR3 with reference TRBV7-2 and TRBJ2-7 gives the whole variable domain GAGVSQSPSNKVTEKGKDVELRCDPISGHTALYWYRQSLGQGLEFLIYFQGNSAPDKSGLPSDRFSAERTGGSVSTLTIQRTQQEDSAVYLCASSAGLAYEQYFGPGTRLTVT.